Sequencing of this TCR beta chain was carried out in a study of T-cell reconstitution after alpha-beta-depleted transplantation in children. V was shortened by 5 bases and J by 0 bases, with 11 bases between the two germline ends. Per the germline V gene, CDR1 is LNHNV and CDR2 is YYDKDF (reference sequence). The CDR3 extends over 14 amino acids. TCRbeta library preparation incorporated unique molecular identifiers. TCRdb ran MiXCR on the PCR reads and lists one entry per CDR3 protein. This sample yields 200,000 to 300,000 distinct CDR3 sequences, of which 12% are seen a single time; approximately 2.9% belongs to the top ten. This clonotype was picked up many times.

The sample was PBMCs from the stem cell graft donor, taken from the stem cell graft. The genes are TRBV15 and TRBJ2-7; TRBD1 is a possible D gene (5 bases). This TCR was sampled from a human donor who donated a stem cell graft to a child with acute lymphoblastic leukemia. This chain's CDR3 is CATSYKGASYEQYF. DNA for the CDR3: TGTGCCACCAGCTACAAAGGGGCCTCCTACGAGCAGTACTTC.